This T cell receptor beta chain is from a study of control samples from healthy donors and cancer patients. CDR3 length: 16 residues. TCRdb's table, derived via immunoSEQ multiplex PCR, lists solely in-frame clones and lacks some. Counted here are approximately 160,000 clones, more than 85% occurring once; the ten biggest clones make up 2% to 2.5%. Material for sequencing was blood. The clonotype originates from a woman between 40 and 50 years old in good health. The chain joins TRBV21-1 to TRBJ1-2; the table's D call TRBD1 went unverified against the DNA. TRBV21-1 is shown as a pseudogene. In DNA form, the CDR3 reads TGTGCCAGCAGCCCCGGGACAGAGCAAACCCACTATGGCTACACCTTC. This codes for CASSPGTEQTHYGYTF.